The 26 T cell receptor beta chains below were found in one sample sequenced in a study of long-term antiretroviral therapy in people with HIV. Version v3.0 of the immunoSEQ assay ran at survey level. The assay was immunoSEQ multiplex PCR, and TCRdb's table has in-frame clones only and misses some. The sample holds 30,000 or so clones; about 98% are singletons and the top ten take approximately 2%. Sequences were derived from unsorted PBMCs, sampled 7.6 years after starting antiretroviral therapy. These receptors all come from a man aged 25 to 45 with HIV.

The rearrangement uses TRBV5-6 and TRBJ2-5; TRBD1 matches 9 bases. The CDR3 length is 15 residues. Germline assignment: CDR1 SGHDT and CDR2 YYEEEE. V trimming: 2 bases; J trimming: 5 bases; junction bases outside the gene matches: 7. The CDR3 region has the DNA TGTGCCAGCAGCTTAGAAGGGACAGGGTCGGAGACCCAGTACTTC. The encoded protein is CASSLEGTGSETQYF.

This clone is a singleton in its sample. The chain has TRBV27 and TRBJ1-1; the D is unclear. This CDR3 spans 13 amino acids. In germline, CDR1 is MNHEY, CDR2 SMNVEV (reference sequence). Trimming shortened V by 6 bases and J by 3 bases, and 11 bases separated the two germline ends. Written as DNA, the CDR3 is TGTGCCAGCAGCCAAGGGTGGGACACTGAAGCTTTCTTT. It specifies CASSQGWDTEAFF.

Of note for this clone: One end of the junction is discordant with germline, which a read error may explain. The genes are TRBV5-6 and TRBJ1-5; D not resolved. The CDR3 is made up of 13 amino acids. Germline CDR1 is SGHDT and CDR2 is YYEEEE. CDR3 in DNA: TGTGCCAGCAGCTACCAACCCAATAAGCCCCAGCATTTT. Translation: CASSYQPNKPQHF.

The chain recombines TRBV18 with TRBJ1-3; TRBD1 agrees at 8 bases. The CDR3 is 15 amino acids. Germline lookup yields CDR1 KGHSH and CDR2 LQKENI. J lost 4 bases, V lost 3 bases, and 5 bases had no gene match. CDR3 protein: CASSPPGGLGNTIYF. The CDR3 DNA reads as TGTGCCAGCTCACCCCCAGGGGGCCTCGGAAACACCATATATTTT.

This chain links TRBV7-2 with TRBJ2-7, with 8 bases matching TRBD2. The junction had 14 bases not matched to a gene; V was cut back by 2 bases and J by 2 bases. Germline V gives CDR1 SGHTA, CDR2 FQGNSA. The CDR3 is 18 amino acids. Here the CDR3 reads CASSLNPPRAGGTYEQYF. As DNA, the CDR3 is TGTGCCAGCAGCTTAAATCCCCCGAGGGCGGGGGGAACCTACGAGCAGTACTTC.

This clone showed up just once. The V call is TRBV4-3, the J call TRBJ2-7; TRBD1 aligns across 8 bases. From germline, CDR1 is LGHNA and CDR2 YSLEER. The V and J ends lost 3 bases and 3 bases, in that order; junction bases with no gene match: 1. The CDR3 sequence is 13 residues long. The CDR3 DNA reads TGCGCCAGCAGCCAGGGGACAGGCTACGAGCAGTACTTC. Its protein is CASSQGTGYEQYF.

V is TRBV27 and J is TRBJ2-7; a weak D match, TRBD2 (7 bases). The CDR3 has 15 amino acids. Trimming pared 2 bases from V and 6 bases from J, leaving 17 bases between. Germline V gives CDR1 MNHEY, CDR2 SMNVEV (reference sequence). CDR3: CASSLRGGASIEQYF. DNA for the CDR3: TGTGCCAGCAGTTTAAGGGGGGGCGCCTCAATCGAGCAGTACTTC.

The gene calls are TRBV7-8 and TRBJ2-7; the match to TRBD1 covers 8 bases. Germline V gene sequence: CDR1 SGHVS, CDR2 FQNEAQ. The ends lost 6 bases at V and 2 bases at J; junction bases unmatched: 9. The CDR3 runs to 15 residues. The CDR3 sequence is CASSPGQGGTYEQYF. The CDR3 DNA sequence: TGTGCCAGCAGTCCTGGACAGGGAGGTACCTACGAGCAGTACTTC.

V and J are TRBV5-5 and TRBJ1-5, with TRBD1 matching 12 bases. Germline V CDR1 and CDR2: SGHKS, YYEKEE (reference sequence). This CDR3 is 16 amino acids long. J was trimmed by 2 bases and V by 4 bases; bases with no gene match: 4. Here the CDR3 DNA reads TGTGCCAGCAGCCGGGGACAGGGGGCCGGCAATCAGCCCCAGCATTTT. It yields the protein CASSRGQGAGNQPQHF.

The J gene is TRBJ1-5, the V gene TRBV7-2; D gene unclear. This CDR3 has 12 amino acids. The germline V gene encodes CDR1 SGHTA and CDR2 FQGNSA. Trimming shortened V by 5 bases and J by 3 bases, and 5 bases separated the two germline ends. The CDR3 sequence is CASSVDNQPQHF. The CDR3 DNA sequence: TGTGCCAGCAGCGTTGACAATCAGCCCCAGCATTTT.

The CDR3 region has the DNA TGTGCCATCAGTGGGACTAGCGGGGGGGGAACCGGGGAGCTGTTTTTT. It translates to CAISGTSGGGTGELFF. The rearrangement joins TRBV10-3 to TRBJ2-2; the match to TRBD2 covers 15 bases. V shed 4 bases and J 5 bases; nucleotides not matched to a gene: 2. The length of the CDR3 is 16 residues. CDR1 and CDR2 (germline): ENHRY, SYGVKD.

The genes are TRBV10-3 and TRBJ2-1; D remains ambiguous. The CDR3 totals 15 residues. Germline-derived CDR1 and CDR2 are ENHRY and SYGVKD. Trimming left V 4 bases short and J 6 bases short, with 16 bases between. The CDR3 protein is CAISVQPQLGNEQFF. The CDR3 bases are TGTGCCATCAGTGTTCAGCCCCAATTAGGCAATGAGCAGTTCTTC.

This chain links TRBV19 with TRBJ1-5, with 11 bases lining up with TRBD1. The CDR3 extends over 18 amino acids. J lost 0 bases, V lost 8 bases, and 12 bases had no gene match. Germline V lookup: CDR1 LNHDA, CDR2 SQIVND (reference sequence). The CDR3 region is CASCSGTGGTFSNQPQHF. In nucleotides, the CDR3 is TGTGCCAGTTGCTCCGGGACAGGGGGTACATTTAGCAATCAGCCCCAGCATTTT.

In DNA form, the CDR3 reads TGCGCCAGCAGCCAGGGCGGAGGGGATGTCTGGACTAGCGGGATCAATGAGCAGTTCTTC. This codes for CASSQGGGDVWTSGINEQFF. The V and J genes are TRBV4-3 and TRBJ2-1, with 12 positions matching TRBD2. V shed 3 bases, J shed 6 bases, and the junction held 18 bases outside the gene matches. The germline V gene has CDR1 LGHNA and CDR2 YSLEER. This CDR3 is 20 amino acids long.

In this sample, this clone turned up once. The V call is TRBV19, the J call TRBJ2-2; no reliable D call. This CDR3 comprises 13 residues. Germline V CDR1 and CDR2: LNHDA, SQIVND (reference sequence). V lost 2 bases, J lost 9 bases, and 10 bases lay in between. The CDR3 spells CASSIISPRELFF. For the CDR3, the DNA is TGTGCCAGTAGTATAATCTCCCCCAGGGAGCTGTTTTTT.

CDR3 protein: CASTSGADTEAFF. CDR3 coding DNA: TGTGCCAGCACCTCAGGCGCGGACACTGAAGCTTTCTTT. The genes are TRBV5-5 and TRBJ1-1; D not certain. Trimming cost V 6 bases and J 3 bases, with 12 bases left between them. CDR3 length: 13 amino acids. CDR1 and CDR2 from the germline V gene are SGHKS and YYEKEE (reference sequence). Complete variable domain (other parts from reference TRBV5-5 and TRBJ1-1): DAGVTQSPTHLIKTRGQQVTLRCSPISGHKSVSWYQQVLGQGPQFIFQYYEKEERGRGNFPDRFSARQFPNYSSELNVNALLLGDSALYLCASTSGADTEAFFGQGTRLTVV.

The CDR3 bases are TGTGCCACCCAGACAGGGCCCACCGGGGAGCTGTTTTTT. This sequence encodes CATQTGPTGELFF. The chain carries TRBV6-5 and TRBJ2-2, with 7 bases that match TRBD1. Germline V gene data show CDR1 as MNHEY and CDR2 as SVGAGI. This CDR3 spans 13 amino acids. V gave up 10 bases and J gave up 4 bases; unmatched junction bases: 6.

This chain uses TRBV27 with TRBJ1-5, with 7 bases identical to TRBD1. With V trimmed by 5 bases and J by 4 bases, 8 bases remained unmatched. In germline, CDR1 is MNHEY, CDR2 SMNVEV (reference sequence). The CDR3 sequence is 15 residues long. The CDR3: CASSVLGGTNQPQHF. CDR3 bases: TGTGCCAGCAGTGTTTTAGGGGGCACTAATCAGCCCCAGCATTTT.

The chain couples TRBV2 to TRBJ2-7; unclear D gene. Germline assignment: CDR1 SNHLY and CDR2 FYNNEI. The CDR3 is 13 amino acids. Between the trimmed V and J ends, which lost 6 bases and 3 bases, there was a span of 12 bases. CDR3 coding DNA: TGTGCCAGCAGATTCCGGGCCCTCTACGAGCAGTACTTC. Translating it yields CASRFRALYEQYF.

This chain connects TRBV19 to TRBJ2-7; D perhaps matches TRBD1 (5 bases). The CDR3 is 15 residues long. The germline gives CDR1 LNHDA, CDR2 SQIVND (reference sequence). Trimming took off 4 bases at V and 0 bases at J, with 13 bases between the two ends. CDR3 residues: CASSTQGGRSYEQYF. For the CDR3, the DNA is TGTGCCAGTAGTACTCAGGGTGGGCGCTCCTACGAGCAGTACTTC. The variable domain in full, completed from reference TRBV19 and TRBJ2-7, reads DGGITQSPKYLFRKEGQNVTLSCEQNLNHDAMYWYRQDPGQGLRLIYYSQIVNDFQKGDIAEGYSVSREKKESFPLTVTSAQKNPTAFYLCASSTQGGRSYEQYFGPGTRLTVT.

The chain joins TRBV11-2 to TRBJ2-1; D gene uncertain. The germline gives CDR1 SGHAT, CDR2 FQNNGV. V lost 1 base, J lost 0 bases, and 16 bases lay in between. The CDR3 extends over 18 amino acids. In nucleotides, the CDR3 is TGTGCCAGCAGCTTAGCTCTATCCACGCTAGGCTCCTACAATGAGCAGTTCTTC. This encodes CASSLALSTLGSYNEQFF.

The chain carries TRBV5-8 and TRBJ2-5; weak D call: TRBD2 (5 bases). Between the trimmed V and J ends, which lost 7 bases and 7 bases, there was a span of 26 bases. The CDR3 has 16 amino acids. Per the germline V gene, CDR1 is SGHTS and CDR2 is YDEGEE. CDR3 protein: CASVSRRGFGTGTQYF. CDR3 coding DNA: TGTGCCAGCGTCTCGAGACGGGGTTTCGGAACGGGGACCCAGTACTTC. Full variable domain (missing parts from reference TRBV5-8 and TRBJ2-5): EAGVTQSPTHLIKTRGQQATLRCSPISGHTSVYWYQQALGLGLQFLLWYDEGEERNRGNFPPRFSGRQFPNYSSELNVNALELEDSALYLCASVSRRGFGTGTQYFGPGTRLLVL.

V gene TRBV7-2 combines with J gene TRBJ1-3; no clear D gene. CDR1 and CDR2 (germline): SGHTA, FQGNSA. The CDR3 runs 16 residues. V lost 0 bases, J lost 0 bases, and 9 bases lay in between. CDR3 in amino acids: CASSLAVHRSGNTIYF. CDR3 sequence (DNA): TGTGCCAGCAGCTTAGCTGTCCATCGCTCTGGAAACACCATATATTTT.

V and J are TRBV6-4 and TRBJ2-3, with D unclear. Germline V gene sequence: CDR1 MRHNA, CDR2 SNTAGT. Trimming shortened V by 5 bases and J by 0 bases, and 9 bases separated the two germline ends. There are 14 residues in the CDR3. This CDR3 is CASSLGGSTDTQYF. The CDR3 region has the DNA TGTGCCAGCAGTCTGGGCGGAAGCACAGATACGCAGTATTTT.

This chain joins TRBV27 and TRBJ1-5; 11 positions agree with TRBD1. The V gene's germline CDR1 is MNHEY and CDR2 SMNVEV (reference sequence). After removal of 8 bases from V and 6 bases from J, the junction contained 12 bases not matched to a gene. The CDR3 contains 16 residues. The CDR3 DNA is TGTGCCAGCCGACCCCAGAGGACAGGGGGCGGTCAGCCCCAGCATTTT. Translating gives CASRPQRTGGGQPQHF.

This chain connects TRBV18 to TRBJ2-1; D remains ambiguous. With 5 bases removed from V and 5 bases from J, the gap between germline ends came to 19 bases. This CDR3 is built from 16 residues. Germline V gene lookup returns CDR1 KGHSH and CDR2 LQKENI. The DNA for the CDR3 is TGTGCCAGCTCAAAGCTCGGTGGGCAGGTTCACAATGAGCAGTTCTTC. Protein: CASSKLGGQVHNEQFF. Full variable domain (missing parts from reference TRBV18 and TRBJ2-1): NAGVMQNPRHLVRRRGQEARLRCSPMKGHSHVYWYRQLPEEGLKFMVYLQKENIIDESGMPKERFSAEFPKEGPSILRIQQVVRGDSAAYFCASSKLGGQVHNEQFFGPGTRLTVL.